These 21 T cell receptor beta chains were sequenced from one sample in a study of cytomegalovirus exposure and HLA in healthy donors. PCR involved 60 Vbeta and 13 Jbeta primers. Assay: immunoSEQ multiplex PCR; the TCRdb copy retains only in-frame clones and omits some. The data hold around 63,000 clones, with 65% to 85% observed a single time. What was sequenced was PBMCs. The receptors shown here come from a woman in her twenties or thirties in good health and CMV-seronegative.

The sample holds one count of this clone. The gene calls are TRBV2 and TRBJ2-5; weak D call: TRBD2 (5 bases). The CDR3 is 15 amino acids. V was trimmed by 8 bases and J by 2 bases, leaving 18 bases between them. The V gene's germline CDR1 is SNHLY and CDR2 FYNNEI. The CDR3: CASFAGPGRQETQYF. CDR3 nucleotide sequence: TGTGCCAGCTTTGCGGGCCCCGGTCGTCAAGAGACCCAGTACTTC. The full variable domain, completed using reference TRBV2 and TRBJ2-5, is EPEVTQTPSHQVTQMGQEVILRCVPISNHLYFYWYRQILGQKVEFLVSFYNNEISEKSEIFDDQFSVERPDGSNFTLKIRSTKLEDSAMYFCASFAGPGRQETQYFGPGTRLLVL.

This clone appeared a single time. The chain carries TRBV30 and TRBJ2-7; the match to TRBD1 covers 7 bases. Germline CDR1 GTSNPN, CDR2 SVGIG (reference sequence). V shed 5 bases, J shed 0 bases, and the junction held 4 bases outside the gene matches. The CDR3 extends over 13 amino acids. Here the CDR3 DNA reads TGTGCCTGGTCCCGGGACAGCTCCTACGAGCAGTACTTC. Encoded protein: CAWSRDSSYEQYF.

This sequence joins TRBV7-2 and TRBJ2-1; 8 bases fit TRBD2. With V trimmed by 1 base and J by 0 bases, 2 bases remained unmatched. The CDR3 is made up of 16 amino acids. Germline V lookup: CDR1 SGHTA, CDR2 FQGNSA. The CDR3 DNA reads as TGTGCCAGCAGCTTAGTTGCGGGGGGCTCCTACAATGAGCAGTTCTTC. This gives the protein CASSLVAGGSYNEQFF.

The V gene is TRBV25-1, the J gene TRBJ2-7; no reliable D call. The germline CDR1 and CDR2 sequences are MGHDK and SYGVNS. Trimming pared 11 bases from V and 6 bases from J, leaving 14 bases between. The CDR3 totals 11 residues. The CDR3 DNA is TGTGCCCGCCTCTCCAGGTGCGAGCAGTACGTC. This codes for CARLSRCEQYV.

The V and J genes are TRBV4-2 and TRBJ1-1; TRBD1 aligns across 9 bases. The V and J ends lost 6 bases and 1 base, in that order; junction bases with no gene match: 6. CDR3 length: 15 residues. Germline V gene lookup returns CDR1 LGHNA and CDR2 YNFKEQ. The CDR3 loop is CASRIQGAANTEAFF. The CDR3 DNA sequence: TGTGCCAGCAGGATACAGGGGGCAGCGAACACTGAAGCTTTCTTT.

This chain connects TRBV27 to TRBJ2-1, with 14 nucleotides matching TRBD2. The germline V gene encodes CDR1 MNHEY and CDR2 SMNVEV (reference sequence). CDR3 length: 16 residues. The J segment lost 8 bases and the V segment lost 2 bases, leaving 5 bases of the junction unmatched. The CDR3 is CASSLTGTSGSHEQFF. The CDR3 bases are TGTGCCAGCAGTTTAACCGGGACTAGCGGGAGCCATGAGCAGTTCTTC.

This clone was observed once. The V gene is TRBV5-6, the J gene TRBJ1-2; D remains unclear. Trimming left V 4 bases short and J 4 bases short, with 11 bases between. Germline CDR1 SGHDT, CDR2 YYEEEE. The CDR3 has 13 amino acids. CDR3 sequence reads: CASSPGDSYGYTF. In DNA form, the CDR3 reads TGTGCCAGCAGCCCGGGAGACTCCTATGGCTACACCTTC.

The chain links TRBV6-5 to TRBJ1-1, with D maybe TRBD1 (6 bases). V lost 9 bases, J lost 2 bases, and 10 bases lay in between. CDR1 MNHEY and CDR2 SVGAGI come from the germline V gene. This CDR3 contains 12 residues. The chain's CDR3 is CASQQGNTEAFF. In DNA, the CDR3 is TGTGCCAGTCAACAGGGAAACACTGAAGCTTTCTTT.

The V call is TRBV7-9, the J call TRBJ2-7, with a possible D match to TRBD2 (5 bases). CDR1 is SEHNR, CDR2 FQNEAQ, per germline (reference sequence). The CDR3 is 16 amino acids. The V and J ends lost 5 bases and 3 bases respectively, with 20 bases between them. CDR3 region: CASSDTTGSAGYEQYF. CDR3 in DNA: TGTGCCAGCAGCGATACGACCGGATCTGCGGGCTACGAGCAGTACTTC.

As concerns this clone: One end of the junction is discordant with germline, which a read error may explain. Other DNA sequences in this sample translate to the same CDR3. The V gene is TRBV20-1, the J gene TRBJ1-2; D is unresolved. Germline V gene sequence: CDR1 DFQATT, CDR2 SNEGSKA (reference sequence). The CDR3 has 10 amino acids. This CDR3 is CSARDSGYTF. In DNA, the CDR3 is TGCAGCGCTAGAGATTCGGGCTACACCTTC.

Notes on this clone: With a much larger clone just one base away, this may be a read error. The CDR3 DNA reads TGTGCCAGCAGGAGGAACACTGAAGCTTTCTTT. This translates into CASRRNTEAFF. This chain links TRBV27 with TRBJ1-1; no reliable D call. Germline V gives CDR1 MNHEY, CDR2 SMNVEV (reference sequence). With 6 bases removed from V and 1 base from J, the gap between germline ends came to 3 bases. The CDR3 contains 11 residues.

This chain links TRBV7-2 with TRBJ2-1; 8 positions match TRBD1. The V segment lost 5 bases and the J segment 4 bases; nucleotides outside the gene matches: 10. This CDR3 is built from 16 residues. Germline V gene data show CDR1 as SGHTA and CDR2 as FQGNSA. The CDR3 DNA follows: TGTGCCAGCAGCGTAACCGGGACAGGAACTTACAATGAGCAGTTCTTC. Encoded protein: CASSVTGTGTYNEQFF.

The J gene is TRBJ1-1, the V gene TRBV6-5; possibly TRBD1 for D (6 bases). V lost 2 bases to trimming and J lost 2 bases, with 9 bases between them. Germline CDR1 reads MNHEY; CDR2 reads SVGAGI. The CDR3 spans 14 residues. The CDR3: CASSYGGANTEAFF. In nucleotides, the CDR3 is TGTGCCAGCAGTTACGGGGGGGCAAACACTGAAGCTTTCTTT.

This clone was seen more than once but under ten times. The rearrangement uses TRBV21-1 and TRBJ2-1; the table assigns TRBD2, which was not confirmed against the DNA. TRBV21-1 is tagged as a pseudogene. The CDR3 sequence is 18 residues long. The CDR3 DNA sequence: TGTGCCAGCAGCACCACCGGGAGGGTCAAGGGCTCCTACAATGAGCAGTTCTTC. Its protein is CASSTTGRVKGSYNEQFF.

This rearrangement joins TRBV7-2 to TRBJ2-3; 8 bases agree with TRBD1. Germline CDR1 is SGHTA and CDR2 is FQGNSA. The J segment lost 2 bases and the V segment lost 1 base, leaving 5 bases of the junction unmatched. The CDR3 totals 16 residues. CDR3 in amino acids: CASSLVGTGSTDTQYF. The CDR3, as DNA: TGTGCCAGCAGCTTAGTGGGGACAGGCTCCACAGATACGCAGTATTTT.

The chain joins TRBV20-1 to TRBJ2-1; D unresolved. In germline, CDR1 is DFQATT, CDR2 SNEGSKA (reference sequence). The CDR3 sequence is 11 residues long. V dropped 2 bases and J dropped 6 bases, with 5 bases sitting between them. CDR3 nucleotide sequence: TGCAGTGCTAGATGGAGCAATGAGCAGTTCTTC. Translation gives CSARWSNEQFF.

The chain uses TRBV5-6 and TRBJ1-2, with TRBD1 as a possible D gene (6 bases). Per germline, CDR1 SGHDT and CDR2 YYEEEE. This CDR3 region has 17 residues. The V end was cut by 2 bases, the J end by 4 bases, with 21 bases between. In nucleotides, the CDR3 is TGTGCCAGCAGCTTTTCTCTCCGGGACAACCTTCTCTATGGCTACACCTTC. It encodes CASSFSLRDNLLYGYTF.

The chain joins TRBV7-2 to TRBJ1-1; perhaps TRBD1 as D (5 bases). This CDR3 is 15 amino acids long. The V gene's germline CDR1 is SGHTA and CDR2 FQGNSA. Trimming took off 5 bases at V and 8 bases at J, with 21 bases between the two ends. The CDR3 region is CASSDRTGGVGEAFF. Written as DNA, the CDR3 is TGTGCCAGCAGCGACCGAACGGGGGGGGTGGGAGAAGCTTTCTTT.

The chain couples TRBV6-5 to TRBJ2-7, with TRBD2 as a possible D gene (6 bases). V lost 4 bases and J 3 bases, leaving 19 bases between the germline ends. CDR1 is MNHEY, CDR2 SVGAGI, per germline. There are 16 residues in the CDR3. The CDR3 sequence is CASSSPEGWKLYEQYF. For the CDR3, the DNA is TGTGCCAGCAGTTCCCCGGAGGGGTGGAAACTCTACGAGCAGTACTTC.

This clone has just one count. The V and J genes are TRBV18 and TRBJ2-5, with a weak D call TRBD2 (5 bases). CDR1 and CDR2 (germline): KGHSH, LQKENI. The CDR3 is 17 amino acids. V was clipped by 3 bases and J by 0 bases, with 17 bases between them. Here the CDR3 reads CASSPNRPGSYQETQYF. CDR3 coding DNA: TGTGCCAGCTCACCGAATCGGCCGGGATCGTACCAAGAGACCCAGTACTTC.

CDR3: CASSPEAGTGGYEQYV. Here the CDR3 DNA reads TGTGCCAGCAGCCCCGAAGCCGGGACAGGGGGATACGAGCAGTACGTC. The chain has TRBV21-1 and TRBJ2-7; the table gives TRBD1 as D, unverified against the DNA. TRBV21-1 is a listed pseudogene. This CDR3 comprises 16 residues.